This T cell receptor beta chain was identified in a study of T cell repertoires in cytomegalovirus infection. In the study overall: Alongside well-studied HLA-B-restricted CMV epitopes, recently identified HLA-C-restricted CMV epitopes were also used. It can be stated that public TCR beta signatures indicated CMV infection as well as a matching HLA type. Overall study findings and caveats: The response measured ex vivo was dominated by TCR beta clonotypes (HLA-C-restricted and CMV-specific). Summed frequency of shared TCR beta families picked out CMV carriers who also had the relevant HLA.

Note on this clonotype: Its antigen is as yet unknown.

In TCRdb, the reads were re-called with MiXCR into one record per CDR3 protein. The repertoire has 640,000 or so distinct CDR3 sequences, 33% of them found once; the top ten carry 18%. CDR1 and CDR2 from the germline V gene are KGHSH and LQKENI. The CDR3 covers 13 residues. The V end was cut by 3 bases, the J end by 4 bases, with 9 bases between. Here the sequenced sample was cultured PBMCs, taken from culture after CMV antigen stimulation. The clonotype comes from a human donor in good health (CMV status not recorded). Some clones in this sample may be carry-over from other donors' samples. This chain connects TRBV18 to TRBJ2-5; D not certain. The CDR3 DNA sequence: TGTGCCAGCTCACCCCCTAGTACAGAGACCCAGTACTTC. Amino acid sequence: CASSPPSTETQYF.